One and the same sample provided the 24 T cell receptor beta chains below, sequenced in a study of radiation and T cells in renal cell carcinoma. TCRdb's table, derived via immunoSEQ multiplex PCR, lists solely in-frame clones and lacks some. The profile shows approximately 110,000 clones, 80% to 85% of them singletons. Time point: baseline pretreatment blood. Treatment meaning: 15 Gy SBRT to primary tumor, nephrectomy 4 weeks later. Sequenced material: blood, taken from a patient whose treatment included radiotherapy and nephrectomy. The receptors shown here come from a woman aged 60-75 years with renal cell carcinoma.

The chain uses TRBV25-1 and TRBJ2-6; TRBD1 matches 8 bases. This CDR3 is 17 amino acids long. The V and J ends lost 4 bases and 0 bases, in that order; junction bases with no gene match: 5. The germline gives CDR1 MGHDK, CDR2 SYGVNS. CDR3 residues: CASSARQGSSGANVLTF. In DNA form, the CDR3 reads TGTGCCAGCAGTGCCAGACAGGGGAGCTCTGGGGCCAACGTCCTGACTTTC.

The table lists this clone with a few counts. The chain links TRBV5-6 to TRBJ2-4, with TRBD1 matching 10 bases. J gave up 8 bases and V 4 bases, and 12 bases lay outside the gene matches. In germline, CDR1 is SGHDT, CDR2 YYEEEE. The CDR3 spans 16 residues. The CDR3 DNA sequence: TGTGCCAGCAGCCCCTATGACCGGGACAGGGGACACATTCAGTACTTC. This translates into CASSPYDRDRGHIQYF.

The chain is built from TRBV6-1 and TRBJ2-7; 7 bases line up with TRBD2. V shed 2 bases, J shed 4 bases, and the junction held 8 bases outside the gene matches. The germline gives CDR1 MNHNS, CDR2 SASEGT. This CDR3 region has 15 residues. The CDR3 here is CASSESPSGLYEQYF. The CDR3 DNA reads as TGTGCCAGCAGTGAAAGTCCTAGCGGTCTATACGAGCAGTACTTC.

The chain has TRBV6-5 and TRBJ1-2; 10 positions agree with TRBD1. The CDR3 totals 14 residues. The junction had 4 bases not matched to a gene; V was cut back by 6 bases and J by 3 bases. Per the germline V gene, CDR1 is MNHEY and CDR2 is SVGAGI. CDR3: CASRNGQGDYGYTF. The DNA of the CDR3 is TGTGCCAGCAGGAACGGACAGGGGGACTATGGCTACACCTTC.

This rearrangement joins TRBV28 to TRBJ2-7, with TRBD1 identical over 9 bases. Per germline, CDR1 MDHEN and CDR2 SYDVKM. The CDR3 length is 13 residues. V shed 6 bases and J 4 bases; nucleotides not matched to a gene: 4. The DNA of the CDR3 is TGTGCCAGCAGAGGGACAGGGAGGTACGAGCAGTACTTC. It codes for CASRGTGRYEQYF.

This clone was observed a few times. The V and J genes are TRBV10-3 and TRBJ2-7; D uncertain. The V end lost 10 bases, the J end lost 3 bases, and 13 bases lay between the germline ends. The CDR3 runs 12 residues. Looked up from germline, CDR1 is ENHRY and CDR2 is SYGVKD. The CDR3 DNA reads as TGTGCCACCCGGGTGGGAAGCTACGAGCAGTACTTC. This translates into CATRVGSYEQYF.

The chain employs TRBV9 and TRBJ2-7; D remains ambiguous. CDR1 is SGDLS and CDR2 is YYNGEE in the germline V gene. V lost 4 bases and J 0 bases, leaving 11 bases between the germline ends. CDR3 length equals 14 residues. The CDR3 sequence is CASSSQQSSYEQYF. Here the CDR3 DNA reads TGTGCCAGCAGCAGCCAACAGAGCTCCTACGAGCAGTACTTC.

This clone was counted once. CDR3 DNA sequence: TGCGCCAGCAGTGAGTCGATTACCGCGGCCTATGGCAATCAGCCCCAGCATTTT. Its protein product is CASSESITAAYGNQPQHF. The chain has TRBV10-2 and TRBJ1-5; no reliable D call. CDR1 WSHSY and CDR2 SAAADI come from the germline V gene. The CDR3 spans 18 residues. Trimming took 0 bases from V and 2 from J, leaving 17 bases between them.

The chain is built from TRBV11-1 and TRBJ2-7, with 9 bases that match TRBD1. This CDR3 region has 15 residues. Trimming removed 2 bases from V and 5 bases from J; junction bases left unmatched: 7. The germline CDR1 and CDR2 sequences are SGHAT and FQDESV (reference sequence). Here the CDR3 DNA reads TGTGCCAGCAGCTTACCGGGACAGGGTCTAAACGAGCAGTACTTC. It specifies CASSLPGQGLNEQYF.

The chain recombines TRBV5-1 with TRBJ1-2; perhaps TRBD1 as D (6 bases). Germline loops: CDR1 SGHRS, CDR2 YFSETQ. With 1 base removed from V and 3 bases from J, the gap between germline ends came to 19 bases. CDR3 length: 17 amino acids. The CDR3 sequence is CASSLYSLGGADYGYTF. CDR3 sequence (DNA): TGCGCCAGCAGCTTGTATTCTCTCGGGGGGGCTGACTATGGCTACACCTTC.

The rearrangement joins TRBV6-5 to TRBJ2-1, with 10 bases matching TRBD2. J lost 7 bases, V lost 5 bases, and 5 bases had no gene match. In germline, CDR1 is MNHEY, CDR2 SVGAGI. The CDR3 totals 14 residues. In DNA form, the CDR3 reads TGTGCCAGCAGTGGGCGAGCGGGGGGGAATGAGCAGTTCTTC. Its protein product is CASSGRAGGNEQFF.

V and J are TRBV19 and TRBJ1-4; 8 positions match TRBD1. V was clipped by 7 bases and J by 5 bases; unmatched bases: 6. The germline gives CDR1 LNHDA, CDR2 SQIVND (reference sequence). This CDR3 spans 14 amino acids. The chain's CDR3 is CASKRTGGNEKLFF. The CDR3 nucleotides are TGTGCCAGTAAGCGCACAGGGGGAAATGAAAAACTGTTTTTT.

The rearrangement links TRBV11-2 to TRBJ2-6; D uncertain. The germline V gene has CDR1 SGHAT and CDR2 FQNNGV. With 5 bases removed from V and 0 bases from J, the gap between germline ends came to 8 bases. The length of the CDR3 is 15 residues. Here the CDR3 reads CASSPTRSGANVLTF. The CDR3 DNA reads TGTGCCAGCAGCCCAACCCGCTCTGGGGCCAACGTCCTGACTTTC.

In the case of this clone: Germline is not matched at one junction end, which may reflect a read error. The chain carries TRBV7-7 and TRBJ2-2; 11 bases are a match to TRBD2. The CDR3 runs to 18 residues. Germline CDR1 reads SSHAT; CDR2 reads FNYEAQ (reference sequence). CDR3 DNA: TGTGCTAGCAGCTCACTAGCGGGGGCCGCCTTGAACACCGGGGAGCTGTTTTTT. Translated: CASSSLAGAALNTGELFF.

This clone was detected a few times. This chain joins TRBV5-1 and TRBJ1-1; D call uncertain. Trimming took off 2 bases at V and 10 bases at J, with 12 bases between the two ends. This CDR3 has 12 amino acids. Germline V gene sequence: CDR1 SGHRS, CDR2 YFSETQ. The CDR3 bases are TGCGCCAGCAGCTTCGATTCGGATCCAGCTTTCTTT. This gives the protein CASSFDSDPAFF.

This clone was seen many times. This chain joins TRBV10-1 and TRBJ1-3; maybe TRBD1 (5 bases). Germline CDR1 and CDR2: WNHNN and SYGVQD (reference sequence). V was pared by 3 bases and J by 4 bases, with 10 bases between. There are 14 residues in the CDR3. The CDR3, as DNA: TGCGCCAGCAGTGAAGGGACGGACGGAAACACCATATATTTT. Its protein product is CASSEGTDGNTIYF.

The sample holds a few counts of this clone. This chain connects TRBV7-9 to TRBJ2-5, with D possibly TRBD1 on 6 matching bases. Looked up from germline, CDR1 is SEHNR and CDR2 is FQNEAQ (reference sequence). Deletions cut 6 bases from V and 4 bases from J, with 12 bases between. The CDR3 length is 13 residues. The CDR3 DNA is TGTGCCAGCAGGAACCGGGACACAGAGACCCAGTACTTC. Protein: CASRNRDTETQYF.

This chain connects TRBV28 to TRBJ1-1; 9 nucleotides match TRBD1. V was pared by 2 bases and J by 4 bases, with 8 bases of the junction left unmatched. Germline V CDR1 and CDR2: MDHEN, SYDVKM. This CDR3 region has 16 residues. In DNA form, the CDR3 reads TGTGCCAGCAGTTTAAACAGGGGGCCGTGGGGCACTGAAGCTTTCTTT. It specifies CASSLNRGPWGTEAFF.

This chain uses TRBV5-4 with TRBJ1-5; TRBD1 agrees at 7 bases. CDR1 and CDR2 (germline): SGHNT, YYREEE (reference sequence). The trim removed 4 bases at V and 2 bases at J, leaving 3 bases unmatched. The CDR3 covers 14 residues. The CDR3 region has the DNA TGTGCCAGCAGCCTAGACAGGGGCAATCAGCCCCAGCATTTT. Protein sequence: CASSLDRGNQPQHF.

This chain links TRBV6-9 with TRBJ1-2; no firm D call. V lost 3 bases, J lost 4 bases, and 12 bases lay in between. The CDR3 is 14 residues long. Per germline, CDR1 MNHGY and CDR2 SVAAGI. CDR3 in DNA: TGTGCCAGCAGTTACTCGGGCCAGGTCTATGGCTACACCTTC. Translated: CASSYSGQVYGYTF.

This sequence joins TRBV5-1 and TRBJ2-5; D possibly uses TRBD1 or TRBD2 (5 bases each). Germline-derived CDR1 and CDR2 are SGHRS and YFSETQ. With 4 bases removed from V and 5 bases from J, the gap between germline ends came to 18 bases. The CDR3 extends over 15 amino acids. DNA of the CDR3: TGCGCCAGCAGCCCGGGGACGTCTCGACTGGAGACCCAGTACTTC. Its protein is CASSPGTSRLETQYF.

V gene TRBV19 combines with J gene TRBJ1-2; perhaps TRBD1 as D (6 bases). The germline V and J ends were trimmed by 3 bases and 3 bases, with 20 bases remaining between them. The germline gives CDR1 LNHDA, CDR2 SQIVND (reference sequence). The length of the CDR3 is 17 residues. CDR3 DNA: TGTGCCAGTAGTATGGATTGGCTCGGGGGGGCGGACTATGGCTACACCTTC. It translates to CASSMDWLGGADYGYTF. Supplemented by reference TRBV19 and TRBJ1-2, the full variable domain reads DGGITQSPKYLFRKEGQNVTLSCEQNLNHDAMYWYRQDPGQGLRLIYYSQIVNDFQKGDIAEGYSVSREKKESFPLTVTSAQKNPTAFYLCASSMDWLGGADYGYTFGSGTRLTVV.

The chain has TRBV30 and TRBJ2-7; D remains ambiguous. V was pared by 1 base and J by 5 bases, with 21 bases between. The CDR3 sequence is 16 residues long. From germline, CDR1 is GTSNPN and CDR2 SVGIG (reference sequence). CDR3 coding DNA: TGTGCCTGGAGTGCGGGTTTTCAGGCAAGGGCCGACGAGCAGTACTTC. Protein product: CAWSAGFQARADEQYF.

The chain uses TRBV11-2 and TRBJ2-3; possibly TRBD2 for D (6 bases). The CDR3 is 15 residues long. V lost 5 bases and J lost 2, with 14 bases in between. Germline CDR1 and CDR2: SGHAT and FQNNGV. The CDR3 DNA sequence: TGTGCCAGCAGCCGGAGGGGTCTAGCCACAGATACGCAGTATTTT. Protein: CASSRRGLATDTQYF.